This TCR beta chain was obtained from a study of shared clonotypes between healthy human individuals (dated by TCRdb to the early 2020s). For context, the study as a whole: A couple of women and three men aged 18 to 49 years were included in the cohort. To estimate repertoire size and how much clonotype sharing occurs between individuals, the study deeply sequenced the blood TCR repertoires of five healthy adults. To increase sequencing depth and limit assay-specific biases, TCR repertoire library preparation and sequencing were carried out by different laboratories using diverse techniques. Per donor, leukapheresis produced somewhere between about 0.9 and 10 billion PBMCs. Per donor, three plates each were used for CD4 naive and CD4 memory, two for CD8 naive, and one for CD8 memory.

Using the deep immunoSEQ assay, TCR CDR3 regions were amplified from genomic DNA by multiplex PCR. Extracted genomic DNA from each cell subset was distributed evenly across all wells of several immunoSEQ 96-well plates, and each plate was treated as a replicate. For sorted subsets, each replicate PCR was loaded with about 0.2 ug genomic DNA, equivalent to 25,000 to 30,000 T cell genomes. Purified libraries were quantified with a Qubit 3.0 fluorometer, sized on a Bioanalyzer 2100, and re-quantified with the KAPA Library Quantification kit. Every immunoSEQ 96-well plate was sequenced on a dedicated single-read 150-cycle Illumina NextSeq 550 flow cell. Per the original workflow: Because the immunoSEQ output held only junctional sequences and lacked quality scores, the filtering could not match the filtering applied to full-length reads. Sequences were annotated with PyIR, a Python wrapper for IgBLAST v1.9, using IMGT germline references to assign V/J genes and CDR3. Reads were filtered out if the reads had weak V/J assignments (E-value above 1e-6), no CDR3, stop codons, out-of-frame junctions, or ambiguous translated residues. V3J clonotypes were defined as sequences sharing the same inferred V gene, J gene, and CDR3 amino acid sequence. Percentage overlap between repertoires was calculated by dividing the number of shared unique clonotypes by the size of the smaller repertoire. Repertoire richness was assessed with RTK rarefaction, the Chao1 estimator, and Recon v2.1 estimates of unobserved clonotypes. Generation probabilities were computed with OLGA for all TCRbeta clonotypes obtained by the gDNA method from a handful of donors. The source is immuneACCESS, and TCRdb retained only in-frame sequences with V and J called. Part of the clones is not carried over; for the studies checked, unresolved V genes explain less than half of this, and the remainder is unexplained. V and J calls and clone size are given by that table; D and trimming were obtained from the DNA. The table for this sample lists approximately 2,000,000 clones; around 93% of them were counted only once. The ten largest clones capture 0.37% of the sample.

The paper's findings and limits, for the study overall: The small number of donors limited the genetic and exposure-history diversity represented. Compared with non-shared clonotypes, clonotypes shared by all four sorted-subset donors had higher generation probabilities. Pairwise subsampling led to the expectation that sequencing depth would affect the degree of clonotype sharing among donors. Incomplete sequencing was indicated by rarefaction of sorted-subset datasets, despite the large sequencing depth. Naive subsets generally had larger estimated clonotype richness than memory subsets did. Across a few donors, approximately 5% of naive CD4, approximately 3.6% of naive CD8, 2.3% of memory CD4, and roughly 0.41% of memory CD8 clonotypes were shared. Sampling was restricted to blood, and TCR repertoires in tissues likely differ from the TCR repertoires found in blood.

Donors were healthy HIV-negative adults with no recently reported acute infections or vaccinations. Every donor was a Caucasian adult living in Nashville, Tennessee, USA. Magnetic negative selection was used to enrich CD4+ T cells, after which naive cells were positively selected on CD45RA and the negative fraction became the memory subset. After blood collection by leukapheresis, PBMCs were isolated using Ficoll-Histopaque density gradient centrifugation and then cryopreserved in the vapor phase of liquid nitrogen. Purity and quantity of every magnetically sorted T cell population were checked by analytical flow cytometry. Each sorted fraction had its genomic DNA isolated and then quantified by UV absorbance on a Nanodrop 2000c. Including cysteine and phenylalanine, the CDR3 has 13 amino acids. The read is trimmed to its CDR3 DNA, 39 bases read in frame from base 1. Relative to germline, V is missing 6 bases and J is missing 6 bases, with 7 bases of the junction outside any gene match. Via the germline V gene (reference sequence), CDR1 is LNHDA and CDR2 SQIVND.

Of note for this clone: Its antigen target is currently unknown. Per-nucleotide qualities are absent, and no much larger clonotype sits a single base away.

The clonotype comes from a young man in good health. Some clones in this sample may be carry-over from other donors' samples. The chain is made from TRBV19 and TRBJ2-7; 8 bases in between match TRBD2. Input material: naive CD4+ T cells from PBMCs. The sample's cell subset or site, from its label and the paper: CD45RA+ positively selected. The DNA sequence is TGTGCCAGTAGGAAGCGGGAGTCATCCGAGCAGTACTTC. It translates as CASRKRESSEQYF.